The 14 T cell receptor beta chains below come from one sample, sequenced in a study of cytomegalovirus exposure and HLA in healthy donors. Use of 60 Vbeta and 13 Jbeta primers characterized the PCR. Using immunoSEQ multiplex PCR, the repertoire was profiled, and TCRdb retains in-frame clones only, with some absent. The table records 110,000 or so clones, around 77% of them present only once. Specimen: PBMCs. These receptors were taken from a woman aged 25-40 years in good health and CMV-seropositive.

The chain employs TRBV7-8 and TRBJ2-1; 16 positions match TRBD2. With V trimmed by 4 bases and J by 10 bases, 7 bases remained unmatched. This CDR3 comprises 16 residues. Germline-derived CDR1 and CDR2 are SGHVS and FQNEAQ. DNA for the CDR3: TGTGCCAGCAGCTCCCAGGGACTAGCGGGAGGGGGCGAGCAGTTCTTC. Translating it yields CASSSQGLAGGGEQFF.

This clone has a handful of counts. The genes are TRBV7-9 and TRBJ2-3; D remains ambiguous. Germline assignment: CDR1 SEHNR and CDR2 FQNEAQ (reference sequence). The CDR3 is made up of 11 amino acids. Between the trimmed V and J ends, which lost 5 bases and 4 bases, there was a span of 4 bases. DNA for the CDR3: TGTGCCAGCAGCCCCGCAGATACGCAGTATTTT. This codes for CASSPADTQYF.

This chain connects TRBV5-1 to TRBJ2-3, with D perhaps TRBD2 (7 bases). This CDR3 is built from 16 residues. Germline loops: CDR1 SGHRS, CDR2 YFSETQ. V lost 4 bases, J lost 4 bases, and 19 bases lay in between. The CDR3 DNA sequence: TGCGCCAGCAGCCCGGGGGGACATCCACGGGCAGATACGCAGTATTTT. Translation: CASSPGGHPRADTQYF.

The chain joins TRBV6-1 to TRBJ1-2, with TRBD1 identical over 7 bases. This CDR3 spans 15 amino acids. V was clipped by 3 bases and J by 7 bases; unmatched bases: 11. Germline CDR1 and CDR2: MNHNS and SASEGT. The CDR3 is CASSDPSTGDLGYTF. The CDR3 region has the DNA TGTGCCAGCAGTGACCCTTCAACAGGGGATCTTGGCTACACCTTC.

This chain links TRBV9 with TRBJ2-1, with a possible D match to TRBD1 (6 bases). Germline V gives CDR1 SGDLS, CDR2 YYNGEE. The V end lost 1 base, the J end lost 0 bases, and 8 bases lay between the germline ends. The CDR3 contains 15 residues. The DNA of the CDR3 is TGTGCCAGCAGCGTACAGGGGAGCTCCTACAATGAGCAGTTCTTC. Translating it yields CASSVQGSSYNEQFF.

V and J are TRBV10-3 and TRBJ2-7; D is perhaps TRBD1 (5 bases). Deletions cut 6 bases from V and 6 bases from J, with 12 bases between. Germline V lookup: CDR1 ENHRY, CDR2 SYGVKD. The CDR3 sequence is 12 residues long. The CDR3 spells CAIRLGTGEQYF. The CDR3 bases are TGTGCCATCAGGCTAGGTACAGGCGAGCAGTACTTC.

This chain connects TRBV27 to TRBJ2-7; D unresolved. CDR1 MNHEY and CDR2 SMNVEV come from the germline V gene (reference sequence). This CDR3 comprises 13 residues. V lost 5 bases and J 4 bases, leaving 12 bases between the germline ends. CDR3 DNA sequence: TGTGCCAGCAGTCTCCGAGGATTTTACGAGCAGTACTTC. It translates to CASSLRGFYEQYF.

The chain links TRBV9 to TRBJ1-3; D not certain. This CDR3 has 14 residues. From germline, CDR1 is SGDLS and CDR2 YYNGEE. V was shortened by 4 bases and J by 0 bases, with 8 bases between the two germline ends. The CDR3 DNA reads TGTGCCAGCAGCCCACAGCCCTCTGGAAACACCATATATTTT. This gives the protein CASSPQPSGNTIYF.

This rearrangement joins TRBV7-2 to TRBJ1-6; no clear D. Germline CDR1 and CDR2: SGHTA and FQGNSA. The CDR3 contains 13 residues. V dropped 2 bases and J dropped 8 bases, with 7 bases sitting between them. This chain's CDR3 is CASSLYGDSPLHF. Here the CDR3 DNA reads TGTGCCAGCAGCTTATACGGGGATTCACCCCTCCACTTT.

V gene TRBV13 combines with J gene TRBJ2-3; 10 nucleotides line up with TRBD2. The germline CDR1 and CDR2 sequences are PRHDT and FYEKMQ (reference sequence). The V gene end was trimmed by 1 base and the J gene end by 6 bases; junction bases not matched to a gene: 4. The CDR3 consists of 15 residues. CDR3 residues: CASSLVAGGTDTQYF. The DNA of the CDR3 is TGTGCCAGCAGCTTAGTAGCGGGGGGTACCGATACGCAGTATTTT.

The gene calls are TRBV10-3 and TRBJ2-2, with 7 bases lining up with TRBD2. V lost 6 bases, J lost 3 bases, and 13 bases stayed unmatched. Germline values: CDR1 ENHRY, CDR2 SYGVKD. This CDR3 has 17 amino acids. CDR3 bases: TGTGCCATCAGGCGGGGTAGCGGGCTGGGGGACACCGGGGAGCTGTTTTTT. Residues: CAIRRGSGLGDTGELFF.

This clone was counted only a few times. The CDR3 sequence is CATSKNPGLAGNEQYF. DNA of the CDR3: TGTGCCACCAGCAAGAACCCGGGACTAGCGGGGAATGAGCAGTACTTC. The chain combines TRBV15 with TRBJ2-7, with 13 bases matching TRBD2. V was clipped by 4 bases and J by 7 bases; unmatched bases: 10. This CDR3 is built from 16 residues. Germline CDR1 is LNHNV and CDR2 is YYDKDF (reference sequence).

This chain links TRBV6-6 with TRBJ2-5; D call uncertain. The V end lost 0 bases, the J end lost 1 base, and 9 bases lay between the germline ends. Per the germline V gene, CDR1 is MNHNY and CDR2 is SVGAGI (reference sequence). The CDR3 length is 15 residues. In DNA form, the CDR3 reads TGTGCCAGCAGTTACTCCCTACTTGGCCAAGAGACCCAGTACTTC. It specifies CASSYSLLGQETQYF.

The chain links TRBV19 to TRBJ2-7; 11 bases match TRBD2. CDR3 length equals 13 residues. Germline lookup yields CDR1 LNHDA and CDR2 SQIVND (reference sequence). The CDR3 DNA sequence: TGTGCTTCTAGCGGGAGGCTACCCTACGAGCAGTACTTC. This codes for CASSGRLPYEQYF. The full variable domain, in which reference TRBV19 and TRBJ2-7 provide the parts outside the CDR3, is DGGITQSPKYLFRKEGQNVTLSCEQNLNHDAMYWYRQDPGQGLRLIYYSQIVNDFQKGDIAEGYSVSREKKESFPLTVTSAQKNPTAFYLCASSGRLPYEQYFGPGTRLTVT.